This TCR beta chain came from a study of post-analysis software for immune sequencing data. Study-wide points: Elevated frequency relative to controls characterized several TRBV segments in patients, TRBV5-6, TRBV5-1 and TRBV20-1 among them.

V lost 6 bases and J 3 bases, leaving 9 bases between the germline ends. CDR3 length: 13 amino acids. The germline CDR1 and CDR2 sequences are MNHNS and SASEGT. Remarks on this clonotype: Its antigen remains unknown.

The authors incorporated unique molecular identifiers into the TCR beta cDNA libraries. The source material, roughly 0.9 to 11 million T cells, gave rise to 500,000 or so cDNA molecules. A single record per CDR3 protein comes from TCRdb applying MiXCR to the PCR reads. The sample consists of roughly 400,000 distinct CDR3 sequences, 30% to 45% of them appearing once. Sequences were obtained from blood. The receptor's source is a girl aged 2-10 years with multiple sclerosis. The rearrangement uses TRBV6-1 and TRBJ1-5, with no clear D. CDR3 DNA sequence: TGTGCCAGCAGGACTGGGATCAATCAGCCCCAGCATTTT. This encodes CASRTGINQPQHF.